Described below is a single T cell receptor (beta chain) sequence and its context. Per the authors' pipeline: Reference gene primer amplification in the assay estimated nucleated cell counts. The repertoire was sequenced with immunoSEQ multiplex PCR; TCRdb's copy has only in-frame clones and lacks some. The DNA gave D and trimming, while V, J and clone size come from that table. The sample lists nearly 40,000 clones, over 80% occurring once. The data derive from a study of blood T cell repertoires in COVID-19. Study summary: PBMCs, B-cell-depleted T cells, or T cells were the source of the cDNA or gDNA that made up the material.

Germline CDR1 reads LGHNA; CDR2 reads YNFKEQ. This CDR3 comprises 15 residues. V lost 1 base to trimming and J lost 4 bases; unmatched junction nucleotides: 6. This clonotype originated in an older woman with acute or convalescent COVID-19. The rearrangement links TRBV4-2 to TRBJ1-2; 7 bases are a match to TRBD1. Material for sequencing was peripheral blood. The CDR3 coding sequence is TGTGCCAGCAGCCAAGCTCCAGGGACAGTCTATGGCTACACCTTC. This encodes CASSQAPGTVYGYTF.